This T cell receptor beta chain was identified in a study of T-cell reconstitution after alpha-beta-depleted transplantation in children. General study results and limits: T-cell numbers and diversity, one year after transplant, stemmed largely from T cells that were newly produced. The origin of alpha-beta T cells about two months after transplant was reportedly several hundred expanded graft clones.

TCRbeta library preparation incorporated unique molecular identifiers. TCRdb re-derived calls from the PCR reads in MiXCR, one entry per CDR3 protein. Among around 130,000 distinct CDR3 sequences listed, around a tenth were seen once. As to this clonotype: Its specificity is unknown.

The sequence came from a girl less than two years old who had a stem cell transplant for combined immunodeficiency, so the T cells may come from the graft donor. Source: PBMCs, mostly from graft donor cells, taken 180 days after TCRalphabeta/CD19-depleted stem cell transplant.

CDR3 bases: TGTGCCAGCAGTTTAAGGCTAGCGGTTTACAATGAGCAGTTCTTC. It yields the protein CASSLRLAVYNEQFF. This sequence joins TRBV27 and TRBJ2-1, with 7 bases identical to TRBD2. CDR3 length: 15 residues. V dropped 2 bases and J dropped 4; count of bases not matched to a gene: 5. The germline gives CDR1 MNHEY, CDR2 SMNVEV (reference sequence).